The next 31 T cell receptor beta chains were all read from a single sample in a study of blood T cells in healthy people across ages. Through a sample-barcoded 5' primer and a J-beta primer mix, a second PCR was run for roughly 7 to 12 cycles. Via MiXCR, TCRdb re-called the 5' RACE reads, giving one row per CDR3 protein. The sample includes 750,000 to 1,000,000 distinct CDR3 sequences, roughly 29% of them seen just once. The sample also formed part of further work on T cells of mothers and their children.

The material sequenced was blood. The receptors originated from a woman aged 40 to 49 in good health.

This clonotype was counted only a few times. The chain combines TRBV20-1 with TRBJ1-5; no clear D gene. The CDR3 spans 15 residues. The germline V and J ends were trimmed by 3 bases and 4 bases, with 16 bases remaining between them. Germline lookup yields CDR1 DFQATT and CDR2 SNEGSKA (reference sequence). The chain's CDR3 is CSASSGSTRNQPQHF. In DNA, the CDR3 is TGCAGTGCTAGTTCCGGGTCTACGCGAAATCAGCCCCAGCATTTT.

Of note for this clonotype: The junction does not match germline at one end; this may be a read error. The rearrangement joins TRBV7-2 to TRBJ2-6; D may correspond to TRBD1 or TRBD2 (5 bases each). The germline V gene encodes CDR1 SGHTA and CDR2 FQGNSA. The CDR3 has 16 amino acids. The CDR3 bases are TGTGCCAGCAGCTTAAAAGGGAGCTCTGGGGCCAAGGTCCTGACTTTC. Its translation: CASSLKGSSGAKVLTF.

This clonotype came up many times. The CDR3 region has the DNA TGTGCCAGCAGCCCGAGATCCTTGGATAATTCACCCCTCCACTTT. This sequence encodes CASSPRSLDNSPLHF. The chain recombines TRBV7-2 with TRBJ1-6; no clear D gene. The CDR3 loop spans 15 amino acids. With 5 bases removed from V and 5 bases from J, the gap between germline ends came to 13 bases. Per the germline V gene, CDR1 is SGHTA and CDR2 is FQGNSA.

This clonotype has only a few counts. The V and J genes are TRBV20-1 and TRBJ2-7; 8 bases agree with TRBD1. Trimming cost V 6 bases and J 3 bases; bases outside gene matches: 4. Germline assignment: CDR1 DFQATT and CDR2 SNEGSKA (reference sequence). This CDR3 is built from 12 residues. The CDR3 protein is CSAATGDYEQYF. In DNA form, the CDR3 reads TGCAGTGCCGCGACAGGGGACTACGAGCAGTACTTC.

V is TRBV6-2 or TRBV6-3 and J is TRBJ1-1, with D maybe TRBD1 (5 bases). Germline lookup yields CDR1 MNHEY and CDR2 SVGEGT. This CDR3 contains 14 residues. V lost 2 bases to trimming and J lost 1 base, with 8 bases between them. CDR3 nucleotides: TGTGCCAGCAGTTACGCCGGACAGAACACTGAAGCTTTCTTT. Protein product: CASSYAGQNTEAFF.

The rearrangement links TRBV29-1 to TRBJ2-1; D is perhaps TRBD1 or TRBD2 (7 bases each). The CDR3 extends over 16 amino acids. V was trimmed by 1 base and J by 6 bases, leaving 19 bases between them. Germline V gene sequence: CDR1 SQVTM, CDR2 ANQGSEA. CDR3 region: CSVEGGRGGGGNEQFF. CDR3 coding DNA: TGCAGCGTTGAAGGGGGTCGAGGGGGCGGGGGCAATGAGCAGTTCTTC.

J is TRBJ2-1 and V is TRBV18; TRBD1 might be the D (5 bases). Germline CDR1 KGHSH, CDR2 LQKENI. The CDR3 has 15 residues. Between the trimmed V and J ends, which lost 2 bases and 7 bases, there was a span of 15 bases. The DNA for the CDR3 is TGTGCCAGCTCACCATTAGGGGCCGTCTATAATGAGCAGTTCTTC. Its translation: CASSPLGAVYNEQFF.

Many counts were recorded for this clonotype. One end of the junction varies from germline; a read error may be responsible. The chain couples TRBV5-1 to TRBJ2-5, with D unresolved. Germline V CDR1 and CDR2: SGHRS, YFSETQ. The CDR3 is 13 residues long. The CDR3 spells CASSLAIQETQYF. The CDR3 DNA follows: TGTGCCAGCAGCTTAGCAATCCAAGAGACCCAGTACTTC.

The chain combines TRBV19 with TRBJ2-7, with 7 bases identical to TRBD1. The germline V gene has CDR1 LNHDA and CDR2 SQIVND (reference sequence). The junction had 6 bases not matched to a gene; V was cut back by 4 bases and J by 3 bases. This CDR3 contains 14 residues. CDR3 DNA sequence: TGTGCCAGTAGTAGGGACAGATACCACTACGAGCAGTACTTC. Amino acids: CASSRDRYHYEQYF.

The chain employs TRBV7-2 and TRBJ2-1, with a weak D call TRBD2 (6 bases). V shed 5 bases and J shed 4 bases, with 15 bases lying between them. This CDR3 region has 15 residues. Germline loops: CDR1 SGHTA, CDR2 FQGNSA. The CDR3, as DNA: TGTACCAGCAGCCTAACTAGCCAGACGTACAATGAGCAGTTCTTC. This encodes CTSSLTSQTYNEQFF. The full variable domain, with the rest looked up from reference TRBV7-2 and TRBJ2-1, is GAGVSQSPSNKVTEKGKDVELRCDPISGHTALYWYRQSLGQGLEFLIYFQGNSAPDKSGLPSDRFSAERTGGSVSTLTIQRTQQEDSAVYLCTSSLTSQTYNEQFFGPGTRLTVL.

The chain has TRBV7-9 and TRBJ2-1; D may be TRBD2 (5 bases). Germline loops: CDR1 SEHNR, CDR2 FQNEAQ (reference sequence). Trimming took off 5 bases at V and 5 bases at J, with 16 bases between the two ends. The CDR3 consists of 15 residues. The CDR3 here is CASSRRRELNNEQFF. CDR3 DNA: TGTGCCAGCAGCCGTCGAAGGGAGCTAAACAATGAGCAGTTCTTC.

This clonotype was observed a handful of times. The chain employs TRBV27 and TRBJ1-5; tentative D call: TRBD1 (6 bases). CDR3 length equals 15 residues. Between the trimmed V and J ends, which lost 7 bases and 0 bases, there was a span of 13 bases. Germline CDR1 and CDR2: MNHEY and SMNVEV (reference sequence). The CDR3 nucleotides read TGTGCCAGCAACCAACAGGGTTTTAGCAATCAGCCCCAGCATTTT. It codes for CASNQQGFSNQPQHF.

This clonotype has a count of ten or more. This chain links TRBV27 with TRBJ1-1, with 7 positions matching TRBD1. CDR3 size: 16 residues. Germline CDR1 MNHEY, CDR2 SMNVEV (reference sequence). V lost 9 bases, J lost 2 bases, and 15 bases stayed unmatched. As DNA, the CDR3 is TGTGCCAGTCGCCCAATCACCGGGACAGCTAACACTGAAGCTTTCTTT. Its translation: CASRPITGTANTEAFF.

The gene calls are TRBV10-3 and TRBJ2-7; 9 bases fit TRBD2. The ends lost 2 bases at V and 0 bases at J; junction bases unmatched: 5. In germline, CDR1 is ENHRY, CDR2 SYGVKD. The CDR3 sequence is 16 residues long. This CDR3 reads CAISELLAGSSYEQYF. The CDR3 nucleotides are TGTGCCATCAGTGAGCTCCTAGCGGGGTCCTCCTACGAGCAGTACTTC.

The J gene is TRBJ2-5, the V gene TRBV20-1; D remains unclear. CDR1 is DFQATT, CDR2 SNEGSKA, per germline (reference sequence). V lost 5 bases and J lost 11, with 21 bases in between. The CDR3 consists of 13 residues. The CDR3 loop reads CSAGPTPYNEQYF. CDR3 coding DNA: TGCAGTGCTGGGCCCACACCCTACAATGAGCAGTACTTC.

V and J are TRBV28 and TRBJ1-2; 7 positions agree with TRBD1. The CDR3 contains 14 residues. V shed 5 bases, J shed 4 bases, and the junction held 7 bases outside the gene matches. Germline values: CDR1 MDHEN, CDR2 SYDVKM. CDR3 sequence reads: CASSPGQVIYGYTF. In DNA form, the CDR3 reads TGTGCCAGCAGTCCCGGACAGGTGATCTATGGCTACACCTTC.

This chain joins TRBV28 and TRBJ2-7; 9 positions agree with TRBD1. Trimming cost V 8 bases and J 2 bases; bases outside gene matches: 13. Germline V lookup: CDR1 MDHEN, CDR2 SYDVKM. The CDR3 totals 16 residues. CDR3 region: CASLSLFGTGTYEQYF. In DNA form, the CDR3 reads TGTGCCAGCCTATCTTTGTTCGGGACAGGGACCTACGAGCAGTACTTC.

This clonotype was counted at least ten times. The chain combines TRBV4-3 with TRBJ2-2, with D perhaps TRBD1 (7 bases). The CDR3 totals 16 residues. Germline CDR1 and CDR2: LGHNA and YSLEER. V was pared by 1 base and J by 4 bases, with 13 bases between. The CDR3 loop is CASSQGAQGGTGELFF. The CDR3 bases are TGCGCCAGCAGCCAAGGGGCGCAGGGGGGCACCGGGGAGCTGTTTTTT.

The chain links TRBV28 to TRBJ1-2; D perhaps matches TRBD1 (6 bases). CDR1 is MDHEN, CDR2 SYDVKM, per germline. This CDR3 contains 16 residues. V lost 6 bases and J lost 0, with 17 bases in between. The CDR3 sequence: CASRGGSRRTNYGYTF. CDR3 DNA sequence: TGTGCCAGCAGGGGGGGCAGTAGGCGAACTAACTATGGCTACACCTTC.

This clonotype was observed a few times. The chain uses TRBV7-9 and TRBJ1-5; a weak D match, TRBD1 (5 bases). V lost 1 base, J lost 3 bases, and 13 bases lay in between. Germline V gives CDR1 SEHNR, CDR2 FQNEAQ (reference sequence). The CDR3 is 16 residues long. In DNA, the CDR3 is TGTGCCAGCAGCTTAGGTGTGGGGGGATTCAATCAGCCCCAGCATTTT. Protein: CASSLGVGGFNQPQHF.

As to this clonotype: It may be a read error: a sequence one base away is much more abundant. CDR3 loop: CSASQGDTEAFF. CDR3 nucleotide sequence: TGCAGTGCTAGCCAGGGGGACACTGAAGCTTTCTTT. This sequence joins TRBV20-1 and TRBJ1-1, with 7 bases lining up with TRBD1. The CDR3 covers 12 residues. The germline V gene encodes CDR1 DFQATT and CDR2 SNEGSKA (reference sequence). Germline trimming cut 3 bases from V and 3 bases from J; bases unmatched to any gene: 1.

This chain joins TRBV5-5 and TRBJ2-7; 12 bases line up with TRBD2. Germline lookup yields CDR1 SGHKS and CDR2 YYEKEE (reference sequence). The J segment lost 4 bases and the V segment lost 4 bases, leaving 12 bases of the junction unmatched. The CDR3 is made up of 17 amino acids. The CDR3 bases are TGTGCCAGCAGCCTACCCCTAGCGGGGGGGCCGGGTTACGAGCAGTACTTC. Its translation is CASSLPLAGGPGYEQYF.

The sample holds a few counts of this clonotype. The chain combines TRBV7-2 with TRBJ2-7; D perhaps matches TRBD2 (6 bases). CDR1 SGHTA and CDR2 FQGNSA come from the germline V gene. The V end was cut by 0 bases, the J end by 4 bases, with 19 bases between. The CDR3 length is 17 residues. CDR3 loop: CASSLAPLGGVKYEQYF. In DNA, the CDR3 is TGTGCCAGCAGCTTAGCCCCCCTCGGAGGGGTTAAGTACGAGCAGTACTTC.

This rearrangement joins TRBV7-9 to TRBJ2-7, with 8 bases aligning to TRBD1. V was clipped by 5 bases and J by 2 bases; unmatched bases: 11. The CDR3 is 16 amino acids. Germline CDR1 is SEHNR and CDR2 is FQNEAQ (reference sequence). CDR3 coding DNA: TGTGCCAGCAGCATTCACCCCAGGGGGCGAACCTACGAGCAGTACTTC. Protein: CASSIHPRGRTYEQYF.

The sample holds one count of this clonotype. This rearrangement joins TRBV5-1 to TRBJ2-1; no firm D call. Germline V gene data show CDR1 as SGHRS and CDR2 as YFSETQ. Between the trimmed V and J ends, which lost 0 bases and 8 bases, there was a span of 9 bases. This CDR3 is built from 13 residues. The CDR3: CASSLASSDEQFF. For the CDR3, the DNA is TGCGCCAGCAGCTTGGCCTCTTCGGATGAGCAGTTCTTC.

The V gene is TRBV2, the J gene TRBJ1-1; maybe TRBD1 (5 bases). This CDR3 spans 12 amino acids. The germline V gene encodes CDR1 SNHLY and CDR2 FYNNEI. V lost 10 bases and J 4 bases, leaving 13 bases between the germline ends. CDR3 DNA: TGTGCCACCCAGGGTGACAGCACTGAAGCTTTCTTT. Translating it yields CATQGDSTEAFF.

The chain combines TRBV4-1 with TRBJ1-6; D might be TRBD1 (5 bases). Between the trimmed V and J ends, which lost 1 base and 7 bases, there was a span of 14 bases. The CDR3 totals 16 residues. From germline, CDR1 is MGHRA and CDR2 YSYEKL. The DNA of the CDR3 is TGCGCCAGCAGCCAAGTTTTGCAGGGAGGCAATTCACCCCTCCACTTT. This sequence encodes CASSQVLQGGNSPLHF.

This clonotype was counted between two and nine times. The chain joins TRBV6-1 to TRBJ1-4, with 9 positions matching TRBD1. The CDR3 runs 13 residues. CDR1 is MNHNS, CDR2 SASEGT, per germline. The V and J ends lost 7 bases and 7 bases, in that order; junction bases with no gene match: 4. Here the CDR3 DNA reads TGTGCCAGCACCCGGGACAGGGTTGAAAAACTGTTTTTT. This gives the protein CASTRDRVEKLFF.

This clonotype was detected many times. The chain employs TRBV24-1 and TRBJ2-3; D possibly matches TRBD1 or TRBD2 (6 bases each). CDR1 is KGHDR, CDR2 SFDVKD, per germline. The CDR3 consists of 13 residues. Trimming stripped 9 bases from V and 8 bases from J, with 17 bases between. Written as DNA, the CDR3 is TGTGCCACCCAGCGCGGGGACACGGGTACGCAGTATTTT. Amino acid sequence: CATQRGDTGTQYF.

The chain employs TRBV7-2 and TRBJ2-5, with D possibly TRBD1 on 6 matching bases. CDR1 is SGHTA, CDR2 FQGNSA, per germline. The V end lost 5 bases, the J end lost 0 bases, and 16 bases lay between the germline ends. The CDR3 totals 16 residues. The CDR3 region is CASSPPGHVYQETQYF. In DNA, the CDR3 is TGTGCCAGCAGCCCGCCGGGACACGTGTACCAAGAGACCCAGTACTTC.

This chain uses TRBV12-3 or TRBV12-4 with TRBJ2-5, with D perhaps TRBD1 (5 bases). The J call may be wrong; the DNA end is better matched by TRBJ2-7. The CDR3 loop spans 14 amino acids. CDR3 coding DNA: TGTGCCAGCAGTTTAGGCCAGGGTAAGATCGAGCAGTACTTC. Translating gives CASSLGQGKIEQYF.